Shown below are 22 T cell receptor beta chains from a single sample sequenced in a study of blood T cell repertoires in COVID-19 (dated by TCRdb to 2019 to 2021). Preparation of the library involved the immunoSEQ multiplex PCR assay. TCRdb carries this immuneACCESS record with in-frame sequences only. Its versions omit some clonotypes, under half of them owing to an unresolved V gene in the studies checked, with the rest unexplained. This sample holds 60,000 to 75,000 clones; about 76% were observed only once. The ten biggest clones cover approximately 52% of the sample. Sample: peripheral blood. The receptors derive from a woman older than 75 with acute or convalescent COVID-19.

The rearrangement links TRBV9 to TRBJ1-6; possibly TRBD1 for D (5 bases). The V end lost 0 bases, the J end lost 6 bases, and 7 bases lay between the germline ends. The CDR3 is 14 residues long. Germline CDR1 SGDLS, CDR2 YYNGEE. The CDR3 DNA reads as TGTGCCAGCAGCGTAGCAGGGCGTAATTCACCCCTCCACTTT. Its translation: CASSVAGRNSPLHF. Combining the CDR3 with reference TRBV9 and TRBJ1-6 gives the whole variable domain DSGVTQTPKHLITATGQRVTLRCSPRSGDLSVYWYQQSLDQGLQFLIQYYNGEERAKGNILERFSAQQFPDLHSELNLSSLELGDSALYFCASSVAGRNSPLHFGNGTRLTVT.

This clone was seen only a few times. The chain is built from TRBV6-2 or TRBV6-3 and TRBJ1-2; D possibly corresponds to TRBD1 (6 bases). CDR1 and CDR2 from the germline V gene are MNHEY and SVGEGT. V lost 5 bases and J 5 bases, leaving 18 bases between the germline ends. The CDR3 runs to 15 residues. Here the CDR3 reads CASSDGTPSGYGYTF. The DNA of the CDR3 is TGTGCCAGCAGTGACGGGACACCCTCCGGGTATGGCTACACCTTC.

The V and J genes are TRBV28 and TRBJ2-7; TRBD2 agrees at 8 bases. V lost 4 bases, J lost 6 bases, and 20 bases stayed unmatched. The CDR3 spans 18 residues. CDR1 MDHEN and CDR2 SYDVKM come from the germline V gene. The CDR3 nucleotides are TGTGCCAGCAGTTCTATGGGGCTGGGGGAGGCGGGAGGCTCCGAGCAGTACTTC. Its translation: CASSSMGLGEAGGSEQYF.

The CDR3 DNA reads TGTGCCAGCAGTTACTCGATCCAGAGACTAGAGACCCAGTACTTC. Translation: CASSYSIQRLETQYF. The V gene is TRBV6-5, the J gene TRBJ2-5; D gene uncertain. CDR1 is MNHEY, CDR2 SVGAGI, per germline. The CDR3 contains 15 residues. V lost 0 bases and J 4 bases, leaving 12 bases between the germline ends.

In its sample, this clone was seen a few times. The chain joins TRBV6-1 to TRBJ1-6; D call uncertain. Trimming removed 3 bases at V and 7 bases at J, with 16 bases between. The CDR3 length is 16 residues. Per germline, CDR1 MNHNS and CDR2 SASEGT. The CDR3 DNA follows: TGTGCCAGCAGTGAGGGAGAGGGAAGGCCCAATTCACCCCTCCACTTT. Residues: CASSEGEGRPNSPLHF.

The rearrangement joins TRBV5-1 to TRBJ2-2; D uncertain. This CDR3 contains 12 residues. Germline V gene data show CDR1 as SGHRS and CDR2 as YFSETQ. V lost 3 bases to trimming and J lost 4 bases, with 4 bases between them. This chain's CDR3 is CASSWPTGELFF. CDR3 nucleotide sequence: TGCGCCAGCAGCTGGCCCACCGGGGAGCTGTTTTTT.

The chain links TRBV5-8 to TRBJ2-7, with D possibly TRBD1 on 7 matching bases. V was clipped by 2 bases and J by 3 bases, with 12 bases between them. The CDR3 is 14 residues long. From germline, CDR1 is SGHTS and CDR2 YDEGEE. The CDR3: CASSLGGDSYEQYF. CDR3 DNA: TGTGCCAGCAGCTTAGGAGGGGACAGCTACGAGCAGTACTTC.

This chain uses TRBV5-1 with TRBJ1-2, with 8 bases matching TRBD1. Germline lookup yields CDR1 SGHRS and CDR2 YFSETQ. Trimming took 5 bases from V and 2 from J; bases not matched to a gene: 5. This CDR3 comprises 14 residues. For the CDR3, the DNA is TGCGCCAGCAGGGACGGACAGGGAAACTATGGCTACACCTTC. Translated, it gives CASRDGQGNYGYTF.

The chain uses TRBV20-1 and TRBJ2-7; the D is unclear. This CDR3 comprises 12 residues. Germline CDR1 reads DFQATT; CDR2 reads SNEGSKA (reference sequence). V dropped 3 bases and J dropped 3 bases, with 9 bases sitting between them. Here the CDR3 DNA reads TGCAGTGCTAGTGGCGTGTACTACGAGCAGTACTTC. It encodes CSASGVYYEQYF.

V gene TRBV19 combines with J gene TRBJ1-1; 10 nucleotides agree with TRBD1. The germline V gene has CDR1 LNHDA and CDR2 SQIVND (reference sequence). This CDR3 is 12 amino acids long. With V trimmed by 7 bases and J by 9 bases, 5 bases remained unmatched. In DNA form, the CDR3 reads TGTGCCAGTAACCAGGGACAGGGGAAAGCTTTCTTT. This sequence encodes CASNQGQGKAFF.

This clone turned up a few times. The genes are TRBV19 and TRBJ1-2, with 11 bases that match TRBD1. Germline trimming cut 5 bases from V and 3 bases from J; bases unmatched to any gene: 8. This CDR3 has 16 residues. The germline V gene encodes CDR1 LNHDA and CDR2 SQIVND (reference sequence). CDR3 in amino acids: CASSSIPGQGDYGYTF. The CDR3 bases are TGTGCCAGTAGTTCAATCCCGGGACAGGGGGACTATGGCTACACCTTC.

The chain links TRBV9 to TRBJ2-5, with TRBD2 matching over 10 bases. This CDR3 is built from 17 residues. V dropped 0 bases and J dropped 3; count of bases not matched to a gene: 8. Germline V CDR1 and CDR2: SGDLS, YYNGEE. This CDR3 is CASSVDPGLAGEETQYF. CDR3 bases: TGTGCCAGCAGCGTAGACCCGGGGCTAGCGGGAGAAGAGACCCAGTACTTC.

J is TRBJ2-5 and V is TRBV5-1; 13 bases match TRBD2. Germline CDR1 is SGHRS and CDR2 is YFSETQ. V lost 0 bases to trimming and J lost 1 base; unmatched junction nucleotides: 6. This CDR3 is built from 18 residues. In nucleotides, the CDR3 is TGCGCCAGCAGCTTGGCCCTCACTAGCGGGAGGGCCCAAGAGACCCAGTACTTC. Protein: CASSLALTSGRAQETQYF.

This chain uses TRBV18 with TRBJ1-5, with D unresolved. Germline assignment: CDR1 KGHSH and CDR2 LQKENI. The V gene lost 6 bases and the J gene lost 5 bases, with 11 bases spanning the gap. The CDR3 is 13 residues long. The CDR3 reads CASSGGLDQPQHF. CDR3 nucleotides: TGTGCCAGCTCGGGCGGGCTGGATCAGCCCCAGCATTTT.

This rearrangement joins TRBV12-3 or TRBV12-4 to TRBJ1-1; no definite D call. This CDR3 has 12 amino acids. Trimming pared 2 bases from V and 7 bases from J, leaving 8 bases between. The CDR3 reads CASSLSPLEAFF. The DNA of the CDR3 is TGTGCCAGCAGTTTATCCCCCCTTGAAGCTTTCTTT.

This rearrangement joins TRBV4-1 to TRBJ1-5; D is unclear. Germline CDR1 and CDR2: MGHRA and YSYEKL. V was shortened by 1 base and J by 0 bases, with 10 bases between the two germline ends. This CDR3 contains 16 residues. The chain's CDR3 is CASSQVIRYSNQPQHF. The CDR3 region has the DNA TGCGCCAGCAGCCAAGTAATCCGCTATAGCAATCAGCCCCAGCATTTT.

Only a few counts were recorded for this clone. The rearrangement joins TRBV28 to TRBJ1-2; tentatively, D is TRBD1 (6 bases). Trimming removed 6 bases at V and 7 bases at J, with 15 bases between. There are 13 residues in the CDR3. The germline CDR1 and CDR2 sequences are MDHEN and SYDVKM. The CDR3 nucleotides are TGTGCCAGCAGCATCGAACACAGGGCTGGCTACACCTTC. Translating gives CASSIEHRAGYTF.

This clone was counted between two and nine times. The CDR3 coding sequence is TGTGCCAGCAGCTTAGGCAGGGCTCGGACTGAAGCTTTCTTT. This translates into CASSLGRARTEAFF. The chain recombines TRBV7-9 with TRBJ1-1; possible D gene TRBD1, 5 bases. This CDR3 region has 14 residues. V lost 1 base and J 5 bases, leaving 11 bases between the germline ends. CDR1 and CDR2 from the germline V gene are SEHNR and FQNEAQ (reference sequence).

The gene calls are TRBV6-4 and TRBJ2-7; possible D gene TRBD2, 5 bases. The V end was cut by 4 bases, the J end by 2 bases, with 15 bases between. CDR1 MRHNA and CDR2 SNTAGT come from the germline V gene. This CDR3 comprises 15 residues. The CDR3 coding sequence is TGTGCCAGCAGTGTGGCGGCGGGCAGTACCTACGAGCAGTACTTC. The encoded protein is CASSVAAGSTYEQYF.

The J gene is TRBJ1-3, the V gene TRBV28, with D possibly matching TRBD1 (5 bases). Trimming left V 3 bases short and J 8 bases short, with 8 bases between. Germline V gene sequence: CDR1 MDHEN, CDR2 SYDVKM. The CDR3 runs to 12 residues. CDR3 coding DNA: TGTGCCAGCAGTTTGGCCAGGGACACCATATATTTT. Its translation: CASSLARDTIYF. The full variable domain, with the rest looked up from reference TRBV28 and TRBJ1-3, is DVKVTQSSRYLVKRTGEKVFLECVQDMDHENMFWYRQDPGLGLRLIYFSYDVKMKEKGDIPEGYSVSREKKERFSLILESASTNQTSMYLCASSLARDTIYFGEGSWLTVV.

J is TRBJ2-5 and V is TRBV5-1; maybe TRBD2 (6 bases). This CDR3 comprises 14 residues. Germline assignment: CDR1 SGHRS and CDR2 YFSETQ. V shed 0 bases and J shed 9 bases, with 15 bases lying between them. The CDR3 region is CASSLAGTGEAQYF. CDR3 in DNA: TGCGCCAGCAGCTTGGCCGGGACGGGGGAAGCCCAGTACTTC.

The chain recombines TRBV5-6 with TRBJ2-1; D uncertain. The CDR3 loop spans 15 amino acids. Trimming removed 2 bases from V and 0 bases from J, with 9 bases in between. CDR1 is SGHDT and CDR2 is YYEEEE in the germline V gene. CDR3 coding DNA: TGTGCCAGCAGCTTAGGTTGGAGCTCCTACAATGAGCAGTTCTTC. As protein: CASSLGWSSYNEQFF.